The sequence of this T cell receptor (beta chain) was determined in a study of T cells in severe cutaneous drug reactions. Overall study: Collected from acute- or recovery-stage patients: blister fluids/cells and PBMC. Study-wide results and limits: A public TCRbeta CDR3 appeared in all seven CBZ-SJS/TEN blister samples, averaging approximately 14%.

About this clonotype: Its specificity is not known.

Germline V CDR1 and CDR2: DFQATT, SNEGSKA (reference sequence). This CDR3 contains 15 residues. Libraries were made by iRepertoire multiplex PCR with TCR subtype-specific primers for bulk and single-cell sequencing. Primers for V, D and J regions amplified bulk TCR beta libraries. Input for bulk TCR libraries: roughly 90-550 ng RNA per sample. TCRdb processed the multiplex PCR reads again and assigns one entry to each CDR3 protein, with no DNA. The repertoire table contains 9,000 to 13,000 distinct CDR3 sequences. Sequenced patients had Stevens-Johnson syndrome or toxic epidermal necrolysis caused by carbamazepine.

This receptor was obtained from a human donor with Stevens-Johnson syndrome, a severe cutaneous drug reaction. J is TRBJ1-1 and V is TRBV20-1; TCRdb gives TRBD1 as the D gene, but with no DNA this cannot be confirmed. The sample was cells from a skin blister. CDR3 amino acids: CSARDESGAVTEAFF.